These 24 T cell receptor beta chains share one sample of origin, sequenced in a study of shared clonotypes between healthy human individuals. Naivety among CD8 cells was defined by CD45RO negativity and positive CCR7 selection, thereby excluding terminally differentiated effector memory CD45RA+ cells. Sequencing was performed with immunoSEQ multiplex PCR; in TCRdb, only in-frame clones are kept and a portion is missing. The sample shows millions of clones, about 94% of them seen only once. The sequencing sample was made of naive CD8+ T cells sorted from blood. The receptors come from a man in his late teens or twenties in good health.

The chain recombines TRBV7-9 with TRBJ2-5, with D possibly matching TRBD1 (5 bases). Germline CDR1 is SEHNR and CDR2 is FQNEAQ (reference sequence). Between the trimmed V and J ends, which lost 3 bases and 1 base, there was a span of 9 bases. The CDR3 length is 14 residues. CDR3 region: CASSFVGVQETQYF. CDR3 DNA sequence: TGTGCCAGCAGCTTTGTAGGGGTCCAAGAGACCCAGTACTTC.

J is TRBJ2-3 and V is TRBV9; 7 bases fit TRBD2. This CDR3 comprises 15 residues. Germline CDR1 and CDR2: SGDLS and YYNGEE. Trimming cost V 0 bases and J 3 bases; bases outside gene matches: 4. The DNA for the CDR3 is TGTGCCAGCAGCGTAGCAACTAGCGAGACAGATACGCAGTATTTT. Its translation is CASSVATSETDTQYF. Full variable domain (missing parts from reference TRBV9 and TRBJ2-3): DSGVTQTPKHLITATGQRVTLRCSPRSGDLSVYWYQQSLDQGLQFLIQYYNGEERAKGNILERFSAQQFPDLHSELNLSSLELGDSALYFCASSVATSETDTQYFGPGTRLTVL.

The V and J genes are TRBV28 and TRBJ1-2, with a weak D call TRBD1 (6 bases). The CDR3 contains 17 residues. V was cut by 6 bases and J by 7 bases, with 27 bases left in between. From germline, CDR1 is MDHEN and CDR2 SYDVKM. The CDR3 reads CASSKGTVRGGALGYTF. CDR3 bases: TGTGCCAGCAGCAAAGGGACCGTAAGAGGGGGGGCGCTTGGCTACACCTTC.

This clone was found once. The same CDR3 can be traced to other DNA sequences in this sample. This chain joins TRBV5-1 and TRBJ2-7; maybe TRBD1 (5 bases). Trimming removed 0 bases at V and 0 bases at J, with 10 bases between. CDR1 and CDR2 (germline): SGHRS, YFSETQ. The CDR3 length is 15 residues. The CDR3 DNA reads as TGCGCCAGCAGCTTGGCCCCTGACAGCTCCTACGAGCAGTACTTC. Protein product: CASSLAPDSSYEQYF.

V gene TRBV19 combines with J gene TRBJ1-6; D is possibly TRBD1 (6 bases). From germline, CDR1 is LNHDA and CDR2 SQIVND (reference sequence). This CDR3 contains 17 residues. Trimming stripped 3 bases from V and 6 bases from J, with 18 bases between. CDR3 amino acids: CASSIGYPGTSNSPLHF. The CDR3, as DNA: TGTGCCAGTAGTATTGGATACCCCGGGACAAGTAATTCACCCCTCCACTTT.

The chain links TRBV7-6 to TRBJ1-2, with TRBD1 as a possible D gene (5 bases). The CDR3 is 14 amino acids. CDR1 and CDR2 (germline): SGHVS, FNYEAQ. The V end was cut by 5 bases, the J end by 5 bases, with 15 bases between. The CDR3 sequence is CASSANQGGYGYTF. The CDR3 nucleotides are TGTGCCAGCAGCGCGAATCAGGGAGGGTATGGCTACACCTTC.

This chain joins TRBV28 and TRBJ2-5; a weak D match, TRBD2 (6 bases). The J call could be wrong; TRBJ2-7 is a better fit for the DNA end. Germline V gives CDR1 MDHEN, CDR2 SYDVKM. This CDR3 spans 18 amino acids. The CDR3 nucleotides are TGTGCCAGCAGTCCCGTGGCCGGAGGGGATGCCTTCTCCTACGAGCAGTACTTC. Amino acids: CASSPVAGGDAFSYEQYF.

The chain carries TRBV5-1 and TRBJ2-1; D is possibly TRBD2 (6 bases). The length of the CDR3 is 15 residues. Trimming pared 6 bases from V and 1 base from J, leaving 14 bases between. Germline values: CDR1 SGHRS, CDR2 YFSETQ. The CDR3 sequence: CASTAEGGSYNEQFF. The CDR3 DNA is TGCGCCAGCACCGCGGAGGGCGGGTCCTACAATGAGCAGTTCTTC.

This clone occurred a few times. This chain joins TRBV9 and TRBJ2-7; D gene unclear. CDR1 and CDR2 from the germline V gene are SGDLS and YYNGEE. Deletions cut 0 bases from V and 4 bases from J, with 11 bases between. The CDR3 consists of 14 residues. The CDR3 DNA is TGTGCCAGCAGCGTAGACGGAGAAGGATACGAGCAGTACTTC. Amino acids: CASSVDGEGYEQYF.

The CDR3 DNA reads as TGTGCCAGCAGCTTTGGGGGTTACGAGCAGTACTTC. Translating it yields CASSFGGYEQYF. The V and J genes are TRBV14 and TRBJ2-7, with D perhaps given as TRBD1 or TRBD2 (5 bases each). The V and J ends lost 5 bases and 4 bases respectively, with 9 bases between them. Germline V gene lookup returns CDR1 SGHDN and CDR2 FVKESK. The CDR3 spans 12 residues.

V gene TRBV30 combines with J gene TRBJ2-2; D is undetermined. Germline assignment: CDR1 GTSNPN and CDR2 SVGIG (reference sequence). The CDR3 totals 13 residues. V lost 1 base to trimming and J lost 1 base, with 4 bases between them. The CDR3 coding sequence is TGTGCCTGGAGTGATCTGAACACCGGGGAGCTGTTTTTT. It is translated as CAWSDLNTGELFF.

CDR3 sequence reads: CASSELGDTQYF. As DNA, the CDR3 is TGCGCCAGCAGTGAGCTAGGGGATACGCAGTATTTT. The rearrangement links TRBV10-2 to TRBJ2-3; no firm D call. V was cut by 2 bases and J by 6 bases, with 6 bases left in between. The CDR3 covers 12 residues. Germline lookup yields CDR1 WSHSY and CDR2 SAAADI.

The chain uses TRBV6-5 and TRBJ1-2; perhaps TRBD1 as D (5 bases). The CDR3 extends over 14 amino acids. Germline lookup yields CDR1 MNHEY and CDR2 SVGAGI. Between the trimmed V and J ends, which lost 5 bases and 8 bases, there was a span of 18 bases. CDR3 protein: CASSTPDSERGYTF. In nucleotides, the CDR3 is TGTGCCAGCAGTACGCCAGACAGCGAGAGAGGCTACACCTTC.

There are a few counts of this clone. The chain is built from TRBV21-1 and TRBJ2-7; TRBD1, as called in the table, went unchecked against the DNA. TRBV21-1 constitutes a pseudogene. The CDR3 sequence is 13 residues long. CDR3 coding DNA: TGTGCCAGCAGACAGGGGGCTACCTACGAGCAGTACTTC. This translates into CASRQGATYEQYF.

This chain links TRBV29-1 with TRBJ2-5, with D maybe TRBD1 (6 bases). Trimming stripped 7 bases from V and 5 bases from J, with 17 bases between. CDR1 and CDR2 (germline): SQVTM, ANQGSEA. This CDR3 contains 13 residues. The CDR3 sequence is CSAQGIYGETQYF. The CDR3 nucleotides read TGCAGCGCACAGGGAATTTACGGCGAGACCCAGTACTTC. Together with reference TRBV29-1 and TRBJ2-5, the CDR3 gives the full variable domain: SAVISQKPSRDICQRGTSLTIQCQVDSQVTMMFWYRQQPGQSLTLIATANQGSEATYESGFVIDKFPISRPNLTFSTLTVSNMSPEDSSIYLCSAQGIYGETQYFGPGTRLLVL.

The rearrangement links TRBV7-9 to TRBJ1-5; D is undetermined. The CDR3 sequence is 12 residues long. Trimming pared 4 bases from V and 4 bases from J, leaving 5 bases between. Germline CDR1 reads SEHNR; CDR2 reads FQNEAQ (reference sequence). The CDR3 sequence is CASSSKNQPQHF. The CDR3 region has the DNA TGTGCCAGCAGCTCCAAGAATCAGCCCCAGCATTTT.

The V gene is TRBV9, the J gene TRBJ2-3; a weak D match, TRBD2 (7 bases). CDR3 length equals 13 residues. The V end was cut by 4 bases, the J end by 4 bases, with 10 bases between. Germline V CDR1 and CDR2: SGDLS, YYNGEE. Here the CDR3 DNA reads TGTGCCAGCAGCTCGGGGGGCCCAGATACGCAGTATTTT. Protein product: CASSSGGPDTQYF.

This clone was counted between two and nine times. This chain uses TRBV2 with TRBJ1-2, with D uncertain. This CDR3 has 11 residues. The germline V and J ends were trimmed by 4 bases and 3 bases, with 3 bases remaining between them. Germline CDR1 and CDR2: SNHLY and FYNNEI. The CDR3, as DNA: TGTGCCAGCAGTGGGTACTATGGCTACACCTTC. It yields the protein CASSGYYGYTF. Full variable domain (outside the CDR3, taken from reference TRBV2 and TRBJ1-2): EPEVTQTPSHQVTQMGQEVILRCVPISNHLYFYWYRQILGQKVEFLVSFYNNEISEKSEIFDDQFSVERPDGSNFTLKIRSTKLEDSAMYFCASSGYYGYTFGSGTRLTVV.

The chain joins TRBV5-6 to TRBJ1-4; D may be TRBD1 (6 bases). Trimming took 0 bases from V and 5 from J, leaving 8 bases between them. Germline V gene lookup returns CDR1 SGHDT and CDR2 YYEEEE. The CDR3 spans 14 residues. The CDR3 region has the DNA TGTGCCAGCAGCTTGGATACAGGGAATGAAAAACTGTTTTTT. Translated, it gives CASSLDTGNEKLFF.

V usage is TRBV4-1 and J usage is TRBJ2-7; 7 positions agree with TRBD1. The CDR3 covers 13 residues. Germline V CDR1 and CDR2: MGHRA, YSYEKL. J gave up 3 bases and V 5 bases, and 4 bases lay outside the gene matches. The CDR3 DNA reads as TGCGCCAGCAGCACCGGACAGGTCTACGAGCAGTACTTC. Translated: CASSTGQVYEQYF.

A few counts support this clone. The chain joins TRBV7-6 to TRBJ2-7; 7 positions agree with TRBD1. The V segment lost 5 bases and the J segment 3 bases; nucleotides outside the gene matches: 7. The germline V gene has CDR1 SGHVS and CDR2 FNYEAQ. CDR3 length: 14 residues. In nucleotides, the CDR3 is TGTGCCAGCAGCCGGCTGAGGGGGCTCTACGAGCAGTACTTC. Its protein product is CASSRLRGLYEQYF.

The rearrangement uses TRBV5-6 and TRBJ1-5; 10 bases are a match to TRBD1. The V segment lost 3 bases and the J segment 1 base; nucleotides outside the gene matches: 4. The CDR3 covers 16 residues. Germline CDR1 SGHDT, CDR2 YYEEEE. The CDR3 DNA sequence: TGTGCCAGCAGCTCGACAGGGGGCCGGAGCAATCAGCCCCAGCATTTT. Translated: CASSSTGGRSNQPQHF. The full variable domain, with the rest looked up from reference TRBV5-6 and TRBJ1-5, is DAGVTQSPTHLIKTRGQQVTLRCSPKSGHDTVSWYQQALGQGPQFIFQYYEEEERQRGNFPDRFSGHQFPNYSSELNVNALLLGDSALYLCASSSTGGRSNQPQHFGDGTRLSIL.

The table lists this clone with a count of one. The V gene is TRBV27, the J gene TRBJ1-1; the match to TRBD1 covers 8 bases. The V gene's germline CDR1 is MNHEY and CDR2 SMNVEV (reference sequence). The CDR3 extends over 15 amino acids. Trimming at V came to 6 bases and at J to 6 bases, leaving 12 bases not matched to a gene. The CDR3 region has the DNA TGTGCCAGCAGCTCTCCTTATCAGGGGGCCCCTGAAGCTTTCTTT. Encoded protein: CASSSPYQGAPEAFF.

The chain carries TRBV7-8 and TRBJ1-1; TRBD1 is a possible D gene (6 bases). The V gene lost 3 bases and the J gene lost 0 bases, with 17 bases spanning the gap. CDR1 and CDR2 from the germline V gene are SGHVS and FQNEAQ. The length of the CDR3 is 17 residues. CDR3 nucleotide sequence: TGTGCCAGCAGCTTTCAGGGGATCGGAGACATGAACACTGAAGCTTTCTTT. This gives the protein CASSFQGIGDMNTEAFF.